The rows below give T cell receptor beta chains drawn from one sample of a study of T cells in Graves' hyperthyroidism and ophthalmopathy. TCRdb reprocessed the multiplex PCR reads via MiXCR and lists one record per CDR3 protein. Of under 650,000 distinct CDR3 sequences listed, roughly 16% are singletons. The sample was blood. The receptors originated from a woman under 40 with Graves' hyperthyroidism. CDR3s include the opening cysteine and the closing phenylalanine or tryptophan. Fields, in order: clone size, J gene, D gene, V gene, CDR3 DNA, CDR3 protein. D genes are given only for firm matches. Clone size is given for some rows only: seen once, a few or many times, or a class if the clone is expanded.

-,TRBJ1-5,TRBD1,TRBV6-1,TGTGCCAGCAGATTTCGACAGGGGATTAGCAATCAGCCCCAGCATTTT,CASRFRQGISNQPQHF
few,TRBJ2-3,-,TRBV6-1,TGTGCCAGCCGGCCGGGAAGTAGAGGAGATACGCAGTATTTT,CASRPGSRGDTQYF
-,TRBJ2-1,-,TRBV9,TGTGCCAGCAGCGTGGGTCTTACCTCCTACAATGAGCAGTTCTTC,CASSVGLTSYNEQFF
many,TRBJ1-5,-,TRBV12-5,TGTGCTAGTGGTTTGGGGTTTGAGGGGCGCAATCAGCCCCAGCATTTT,CASGLGFEGRNQPQHF
-,TRBJ1-5,TRBD1,TRBV12-3/TRBV12-4,TGTGCCAGCAGTTTCAGGACAGGGAAACAGCCCCAGCATTTT,CASSFRTGKQPQHF
many,TRBJ2-7,-,TRBV5-1,TGCGCCAGCAGCCCCCCTGGCCCAGAGCAGTACTTC,CASSPPGPEQYF
few,TRBJ1-2,TRBD1,TRBV20-1,TGCAGTGCTAGACCGGGACAGGTCCTCGACTATGGCTACACCTTC,CSARPGQVLDYGYTF
many,TRBJ1-6,-,TRBV28,TGTGCCAGCAGACTTACGACAGGAGATAATTCACCCCTCCACTTT,CASRLTTGDNSPLHF
-,TRBJ1-4,-,TRBV3-1,TGTGCCAGCAGCCAAGCCCAGGGTATGGGTGAAAAACTGTTTTTT,CASSQAQGMGEKLFF
few,TRBJ2-1,-,TRBV9,TGTGCCAGCAGCGTTTCTGGGATGGGTGCGGAGGAGCAGTTCTTC,CASSVSGMGAEEQFF
many,TRBJ1-1,-,TRBV12-3/TRBV12-4,TGTGCCAGCAGGAGGGCCGGGATGAACACTGAAGCTTTCTTT,CASRRAGMNTEAFF
many,TRBJ1-5,TRBD1,TRBV11-2,TGTGCCAGCAGCTTCTTGGACAGGCGTGAGATCTATAGCAATCAGCCCCAGCATTTT,CASSFLDRREIYSNQPQHF
few,TRBJ2-1,TRBD2,TRBV3-1,TGTGCCAGCAGCCCCCTATGGGGACTAGCGGGAGGGTACAATGAGCAGTTCTTC,CASSPLWGLAGGYNEQFF
-,TRBJ1-6,-,TRBV27,TGTGCCAGCAGTTTTTCGGGAGTGGTTTCACCCCTCCACTTT,CASSFSGVVSPLHF
-,TRBJ2-7,-,TRBV7-2,TGTGCCAGCAGCCCTACCCTCCCATACGAGCAGTACTTC,CASSPTLPYEQYF
few,TRBJ2-4,-,TRBV9,TGTGCCAGCAGCTTAGGCGACTGGAAAAACATTCAGTACTTC,CASSLGDWKNIQYF
many,TRBJ1-1,-,TRBV5-1,TGCGCCAGCAGCTTGGGACAGGAGACTGAAGCTTTCTTT,CASSLGQETEAFF
-,TRBJ2-3,-,TRBV19,TGTGCCAGTAGTAGGGACAATAGGGTCCCAGATACGCAGTATTTT,CASSRDNRVPDTQYF
-,TRBJ1-2,-,TRBV28,TGTGCCAGCAGAGGGGGGGTAGGTGGCTACACCTTC,CASRGGVGGYTF
-,TRBJ2-7,TRBD1,TRBV6-2/TRBV6-3,TGTGCCAGCACCACGAACCGGGACAGTCTTTGGGAGCAGTACTTC,CASTTNRDSLWEQYF
many,TRBJ2-7,TRBD1,TRBV19,TGTGCCAGTTGGGGACAGCCGCTCTACGAGCAGTACTTC,CASWGQPLYEQYF
-,TRBJ2-1,-,TRBV19,TGTGCCAGTAGTACACCATTAGGCTCCTACAATGAGCAGTTCTTC,CASSTPLGSYNEQFF
few,TRBJ2-7,-,TRBV20-1,TGCAGTGCTAGAGCCAGGAGCACCTACGAGCAGTACTTC,CSARARSTYEQYF
-,TRBJ2-1,-,TRBV24-1,TGTGCCACCAGTGATTTGGCGGGAAGGACAGAGGTGGATGAGCAGTTCTTC,CATSDLAGRTEVDEQFF
few,TRBJ2-2,TRBD1,TRBV5-1,TGCGCCAGCAGCAGACAGGGGGGGGAGAACACCGGGGAGCTGTTTTTT,CASSRQGGENTGELFF
few,TRBJ1-1,TRBD1,TRBV27,TGTGCCAGCAGGATCACAGGGGCCACTGAAGCTTTCTTT,CASRITGATEAFF
many,TRBJ2-1,-,TRBV20-1,TGCAGTGCTAGAAACGGTGGGCCCTACAATGAGCAGTTCTTC,CSARNGGPYNEQFF